One T cell receptor beta chain is described in this entry. These data come from a study of cytomegalovirus exposure and HLA in healthy donors. The ends lost 3 bases at V and 0 bases at J; junction bases unmatched: 7. The CDR3 totals 17 residues. Germline CDR1 SGHDT, CDR2 YYEEEE. The PCR used 60 Vbeta and 13 Jbeta primers. The table came from immunoSEQ multiplex PCR; TCRdb's copy has only in-frame clones and leaves some out. The sample spans 95,000 to 150,000 clones; the ten largest clones claim around 3.6%. The source is a man in his late teens or twenties in good health and CMV-seronegative. This chain links TRBV5-6 with TRBJ2-2, with TRBD1 identical over 8 bases. Sequencing input: PBMCs. CDR3 bases: TGTGCCAGCAGCTGGGGACCGGGACAGGCGAACACCGGGGAGCTGTTTTTT. Amino acids: CASSWGPGQANTGELFF.